A single count supports the clone carrying this T cell receptor beta chain. The entry originates in a study of cytomegalovirus exposure and HLA in healthy donors. Trimming removed 7 bases from V and 5 bases from J, with 12 bases in between. Germline V lookup: CDR1 SGHVS, CDR2 FQNEAQ. This CDR3 spans 13 amino acids. PCR primers comprised 60 Vbeta and 13 Jbeta primers. The data were produced by immunoSEQ multiplex PCR, yet TCRdb's version contains in-frame clones alone and is incomplete. The sample lists some 150,000 clones, around 60% seen once, with 7% to 8.5% in the top ten. This TCR came from an older woman in good health and CMV-seropositive. The sequencing input was PBMCs. V is TRBV7-8 and J is TRBJ1-5, with D perhaps matching TRBD1 (5 bases). CDR3 region: CASTNRYDQPQHF. The CDR3 DNA reads TGTGCCAGCACCAACAGGTACGATCAGCCCCAGCATTTT.